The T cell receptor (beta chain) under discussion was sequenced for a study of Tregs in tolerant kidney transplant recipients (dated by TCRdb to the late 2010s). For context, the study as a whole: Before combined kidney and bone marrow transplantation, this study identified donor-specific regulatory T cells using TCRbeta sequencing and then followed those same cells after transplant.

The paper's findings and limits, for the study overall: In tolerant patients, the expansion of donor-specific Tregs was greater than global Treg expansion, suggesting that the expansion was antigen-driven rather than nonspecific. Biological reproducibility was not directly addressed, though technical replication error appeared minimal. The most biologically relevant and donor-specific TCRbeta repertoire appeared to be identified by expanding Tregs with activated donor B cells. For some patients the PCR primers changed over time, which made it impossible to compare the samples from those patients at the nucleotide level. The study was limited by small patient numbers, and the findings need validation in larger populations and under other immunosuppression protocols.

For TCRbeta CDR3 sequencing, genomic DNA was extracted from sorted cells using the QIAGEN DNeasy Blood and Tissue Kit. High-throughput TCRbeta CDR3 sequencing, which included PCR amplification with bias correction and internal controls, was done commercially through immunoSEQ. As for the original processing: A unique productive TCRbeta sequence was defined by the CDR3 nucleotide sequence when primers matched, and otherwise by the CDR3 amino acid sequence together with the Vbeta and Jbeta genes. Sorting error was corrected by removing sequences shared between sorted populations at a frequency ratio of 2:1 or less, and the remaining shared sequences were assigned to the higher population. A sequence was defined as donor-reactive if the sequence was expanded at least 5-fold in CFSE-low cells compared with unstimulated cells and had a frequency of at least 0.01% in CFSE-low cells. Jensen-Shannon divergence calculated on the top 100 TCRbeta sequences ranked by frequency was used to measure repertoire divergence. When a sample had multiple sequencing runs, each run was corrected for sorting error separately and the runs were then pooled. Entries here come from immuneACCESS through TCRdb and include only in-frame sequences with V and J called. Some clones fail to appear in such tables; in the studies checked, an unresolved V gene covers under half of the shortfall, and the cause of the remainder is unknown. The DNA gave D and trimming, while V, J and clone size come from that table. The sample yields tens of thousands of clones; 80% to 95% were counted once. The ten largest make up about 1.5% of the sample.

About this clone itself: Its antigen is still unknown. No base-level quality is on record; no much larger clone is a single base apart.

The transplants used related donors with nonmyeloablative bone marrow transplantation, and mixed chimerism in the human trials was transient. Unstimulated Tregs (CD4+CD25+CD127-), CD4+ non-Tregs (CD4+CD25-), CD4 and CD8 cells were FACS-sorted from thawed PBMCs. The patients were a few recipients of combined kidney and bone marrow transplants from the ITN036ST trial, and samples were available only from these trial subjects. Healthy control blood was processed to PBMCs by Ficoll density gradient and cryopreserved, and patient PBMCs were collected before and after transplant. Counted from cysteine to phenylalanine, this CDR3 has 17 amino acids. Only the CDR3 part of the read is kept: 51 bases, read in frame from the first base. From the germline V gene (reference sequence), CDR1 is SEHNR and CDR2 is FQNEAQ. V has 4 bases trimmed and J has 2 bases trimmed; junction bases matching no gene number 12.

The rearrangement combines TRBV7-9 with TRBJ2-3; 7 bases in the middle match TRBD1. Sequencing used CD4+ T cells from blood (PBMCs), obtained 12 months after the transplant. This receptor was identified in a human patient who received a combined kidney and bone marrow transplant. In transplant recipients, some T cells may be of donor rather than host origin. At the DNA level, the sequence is TGTGCCAGCAGCTGCCCACTCCGGGACAGCTACACAGATACGCAGTATTTT. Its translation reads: CASSCPLRDSYTDTQYF.